Listed here are 27 T cell receptor beta chains from one sample, sequenced in a study of blood T cell repertoires in COVID-19. Profiling relied on immunoSEQ multiplex PCR, and the TCRdb table lists in-frame clones only, not all of them. Of almost 250,000 clones in the sample, about 89% are singletons; the top ten hold about 1.6%. Material for sequencing was peripheral blood. These receptor sequences come from a woman aged 60 to 75 who had recovered from COVID-19.

This chain connects TRBV9 to TRBJ2-2; maybe TRBD2 (6 bases). Between the trimmed V and J ends, which lost 0 bases and 7 bases, there was a span of 13 bases. This CDR3 spans 15 amino acids. Germline assignment: CDR1 SGDLS and CDR2 YYNGEE. The CDR3 reads CASSVGGGSGGELFF. The CDR3, as DNA: TGTGCCAGCAGCGTAGGTGGGGGGTCTGGCGGGGAGCTGTTTTTT.

This clone showed up just a few times. The chain uses TRBV11-3 and TRBJ2-1; TRBD2 matches at 11 bases. The ends lost 5 bases at V and 5 bases at J; junction bases unmatched: 5. Germline CDR1 and CDR2: SGHNT and YENEEA. CDR3 size: 15 residues. The CDR3 bases are TGTGCCAGCAGCCCCCGACTAGCGGGAAACAATGAGCAGTTCTTC. Encoded protein: CASSPRLAGNNEQFF. Combining the CDR3 with reference TRBV11-3 and TRBJ2-1 gives the whole variable domain EAGVVQSPRYKIIEKKQPVAFWCNPISGHNTLYWYLQNLGQGPELLIRYENEEAVDDSQLPKDRFSAERLKGVDSTLKIQPAELGDSAVYLCASSPRLAGNNEQFFGPGTRLTVL.

The CDR3, as DNA: TGTGCCAGCACCAGGGTTCCCACAGATACGCAGTATTTT. The encoded protein is CASTRVPTDTQYF. The chain combines TRBV6-5 with TRBJ2-3; D is possibly TRBD1 (5 bases). The CDR3 length is 13 residues. Germline assignment: CDR1 MNHEY and CDR2 SVGAGI. V lost 7 bases, J lost 2 bases, and 10 bases lay in between.

The chain employs TRBV2 and TRBJ2-1; 10 bases are a match to TRBD1. J was trimmed by 7 bases and V by 9 bases; bases with no gene match: 9. The CDR3 loop spans 14 amino acids. Germline CDR1 reads SNHLY; CDR2 reads FYNNEI. CDR3: CASLGQGDWNEQFF. For the CDR3, the DNA is TGTGCCAGTTTAGGACAGGGGGACTGGAATGAGCAGTTCTTC.

The chain uses TRBV6-4 and TRBJ1-4, with 8 bases lining up with TRBD1. The J segment lost 6 bases and the V segment lost 5 bases, leaving 8 bases of the junction unmatched. Germline lookup yields CDR1 MRHNA and CDR2 SNTAGT. The CDR3 loop spans 15 amino acids. This CDR3 reads CASSRTGGLYEKLFF. The DNA of the CDR3 is TGTGCCAGCAGTCGAACAGGGGGGCTATATGAAAAACTGTTTTTT.

The V and J genes are TRBV6-2 or TRBV6-3 and TRBJ2-3; unclear D gene. With 6 bases removed from V and 0 bases from J, the gap between germline ends came to 10 bases. This CDR3 is built from 14 residues. Germline CDR1 is MNHEY and CDR2 is SVGEGT. The CDR3 loop reads CASSSRISTDTQYF. The CDR3 nucleotides read TGTGCCAGCAGCTCCAGAATAAGCACAGATACGCAGTATTTT.

The V and J genes are TRBV5-1 and TRBJ2-5; D may be TRBD1 (5 bases). The CDR3 has 14 amino acids. Per germline, CDR1 SGHRS and CDR2 YFSETQ. V lost 3 bases and J 3 bases, leaving 12 bases between the germline ends. The CDR3 spells CASSSQGLEETQYF. In DNA, the CDR3 is TGCGCCAGCAGCTCGCAGGGATTGGAAGAGACCCAGTACTTC.

The rearrangement links TRBV6-5 to TRBJ1-2, with D possibly matching TRBD1 (6 bases). Germline V gene lookup returns CDR1 MNHEY and CDR2 SVGAGI. This CDR3 is 11 amino acids long. V was pared by 9 bases and J by 6 bases, with 11 bases between. The CDR3 sequence: CASGQLHGYTF. CDR3 nucleotides: TGTGCCAGTGGACAGTTGCATGGCTACACCTTC.

The gene calls are TRBV10-2 and TRBJ2-2; TRBD1 might be the D (7 bases). The CDR3 contains 18 residues. Per the germline V gene, CDR1 is WSHSY and CDR2 is SAAADI. V lost 4 bases and J 4 bases, leaving 22 bases between the germline ends. The CDR3 sequence is CASSGVSAGQGGTGELFF. CDR3 nucleotide sequence: TGCGCCAGCAGTGGTGTCTCAGCGGGCCAGGGGGGCACCGGGGAGCTGTTTTTT.

The rearrangement links TRBV5-4 to TRBJ1-4; D is possibly TRBD1 (6 bases). Germline-derived CDR1 and CDR2 are SGHNT and YYREEE (reference sequence). The CDR3 contains 15 residues. Trimming removed 5 bases from V and 2 bases from J, with 13 bases in between. The DNA of the CDR3 is TGTGCCAGCAGTTTCGGGACACCTACTAATGAAAAACTGTTTTTT. This gives the protein CASSFGTPTNEKLFF.

As for this clone: One base away lies a much larger clone, so this may be a sequencing read error. The chain carries TRBV5-1 and TRBJ2-3, with D hard to call. V lost 2 bases and J lost 2, with 3 bases in between. This CDR3 is built from 12 residues. The germline V gene has CDR1 SGHRS and CDR2 YFSETQ. The CDR3 DNA reads TGCGCCAGCAGCTTCCACACAGATACGCAGTATTTT. Translating it yields CASSFHTDTQYF.

The rearrangement links TRBV6-5 to TRBJ1-5; unclear D gene. Germline V CDR1 and CDR2: MNHEY, SVGAGI. This CDR3 is built from 13 residues. The ends were cut back, 5 bases at V and 1 base at J, with 6 bases in the middle. The CDR3 spells CASSQKSNQPQHF. The CDR3 DNA sequence: TGTGCCAGCAGTCAAAAAAGCAATCAGCCCCAGCATTTT.

CDR3 amino acids: CASSKPSGERNTEAFF. The CDR3 DNA reads as TGCGCCAGCAGCAAGCCTTCGGGGGAAAGGAACACTGAAGCTTTCTTT. The chain uses TRBV5-1 and TRBJ1-1, with a possible D match to TRBD1 (5 bases). Trimming pared 4 bases from V and 1 base from J, leaving 17 bases between. The CDR3 is made up of 16 amino acids. Looked up from germline, CDR1 is SGHRS and CDR2 is YFSETQ.

This chain connects TRBV5-1 to TRBJ2-1, with D hard to call. The germline gives CDR1 SGHRS, CDR2 YFSETQ. The CDR3 sequence is 14 residues long. The V end was cut by 4 bases, the J end by 7 bases, with 15 bases between. CDR3 nucleotides: TGCGCCAGCAGCCCGAGGCCGAGCGTGAATGAGCAGTTCTTC. This gives the protein CASSPRPSVNEQFF.

CDR3 bases: TGTGCCACCAGTGATCACCCGACAGGGGCTGGCTACACCTTC. This translates into CATSDHPTGAGYTF. This sequence joins TRBV24-1 and TRBJ1-2, with 8 positions matching TRBD1. The junction had 6 bases not matched to a gene; V was cut back by 3 bases and J by 7 bases. This CDR3 has 14 residues. CDR1 KGHDR and CDR2 SFDVKD come from the germline V gene.

The chain employs TRBV28 and TRBJ1-2; no clear D. Germline V gives CDR1 MDHEN, CDR2 SYDVKM. The V end lost 6 bases, the J end lost 4 bases, and 15 bases lay between the germline ends. The CDR3 loop spans 14 amino acids. CDR3 nucleotide sequence: TGTGCCAGCAGGGCTGCGGGAGGCGCCTATGGCTACACCTTC. Its protein product is CASRAAGGAYGYTF.

This chain connects TRBV19 to TRBJ1-4; no definite D call. V lost 6 bases and J lost 3, with 11 bases in between. CDR1 is LNHDA, CDR2 SQIVND, per germline (reference sequence). The CDR3 extends over 14 amino acids. CDR3 region: CASRSRSANEKLFF. CDR3 coding DNA: TGTGCCAGTAGGAGTCGTTCGGCTAATGAAAAACTGTTTTTT.

This sequence joins TRBV28 and TRBJ2-1; 8 bases line up with TRBD2. Germline trimming cut 4 bases from V and 10 bases from J; bases unmatched to any gene: 3. Germline CDR1 and CDR2: MDHEN and SYDVKM. The CDR3 has 12 amino acids. The CDR3 bases are TGTGCCAGCAGTTCCACGGGGGGGGAGCAGTTCTTC. Translation gives CASSSTGGEQFF.

The chain has TRBV4-2 and TRBJ2-1, with 8 bases identical to TRBD2. V shed 0 bases and J 13 bases; nucleotides not matched to a gene: 17. This CDR3 is 17 amino acids long. Germline CDR1 reads LGHNA; CDR2 reads YNFKEQ. The CDR3 sequence: CASSQDYGGFGGVRQFF. The CDR3 DNA reads as TGTGCCAGCAGCCAAGATTATGGTGGTTTCGGGGGGGTTCGTCAGTTCTTC.

The chain uses TRBV6-5 and TRBJ2-7; D unresolved. Germline CDR1 reads MNHEY; CDR2 reads SVGAGI. The CDR3 covers 13 residues. V lost 5 bases and J lost 2, with 10 bases in between. The CDR3 protein is CASSRRSPYEQYF. The CDR3 DNA reads as TGTGCCAGCAGTCGACGGAGTCCCTACGAGCAGTACTTC.

This clone was detected once. The CDR3 loop reads CASSQVPREGEQYF. DNA of the CDR3: TGTGCCAGCAGCCAAGTTCCGAGGGAAGGCGAGCAGTACTTC. This chain connects TRBV3-1 (or the pseudogene TRBV3-2) to TRBJ2-7; a possible D gene is TRBD2 (5 bases). The CDR3 contains 14 residues. V was trimmed by 1 base and J by 6 bases, leaving 13 bases between them. Looked up from germline, CDR1 is LGHDT and CDR2 is YNNKEL (reference sequence).

The genes are TRBV6-5 and TRBJ2-3; D call uncertain. The CDR3 is 15 amino acids. Per germline, CDR1 MNHEY and CDR2 SVGAGI. Trimming cost V 2 bases and J 4 bases, with 13 bases left between them. CDR3: CASSYAQLGADTQYF. The CDR3 DNA reads as TGTGCCAGCAGTTACGCACAGTTGGGCGCAGATACGCAGTATTTT.

The chain recombines TRBV28 with TRBJ1-2; the D gene is possibly TRBD1 (6 bases). Germline values: CDR1 MDHEN, CDR2 SYDVKM. Between the trimmed V and J ends, which lost 6 bases and 0 bases, there was a span of 8 bases. The CDR3 runs 13 residues. The CDR3 is CASSGQPNYGYTF. CDR3 sequence (DNA): TGTGCCAGCAGCGGACAGCCTAACTATGGCTACACCTTC.

This clone turned up a few times. V and J are TRBV2 and TRBJ1-2, with 7 bases matching TRBD1. The J segment lost 5 bases and the V segment lost 3 bases, leaving 0 bases of the junction unmatched. The CDR3 is made up of 12 amino acids. CDR1 is SNHLY, CDR2 FYNNEI, per germline. The CDR3 nucleotides read TGTGCCAGCAGTGAGACAGGGTATGGCTACACCTTC. Protein sequence: CASSETGYGYTF.

V is TRBV11-3 and J is TRBJ2-5; possibly TRBD1 for D (5 bases). Germline loops: CDR1 SGHNT, CDR2 YENEEA. V gave up 4 bases and J gave up 0 bases, with 12 bases separating them. The CDR3 length is 15 residues. The CDR3 region has the DNA TGTGCCAGCAGCTCGAATTCCAGGGACCAAGAGACCCAGTACTTC. This codes for CASSSNSRDQETQYF.

The chain joins TRBV5-1 to TRBJ1-6, with TRBD1 matching 8 bases. V lost 1 base to trimming and J lost 1 base; unmatched junction nucleotides: 7. Looked up from germline, CDR1 is SGHRS and CDR2 is YFSETQ. The CDR3 has 18 amino acids. The CDR3 DNA is TGCGCCAGCAGCTTGAGGCAGGGGGCGGCGTCCTATAATTCACCCCTCCACTTT. Amino acid sequence: CASSLRQGAASYNSPLHF. The variable domain in full, completed from reference TRBV5-1 and TRBJ1-6, reads KAGVTQTPRYLIKTRGQQVTLSCSPISGHRSVSWYQQTPGQGLQFLFEYFSETQRNKGNFPGRFSGRQFSNSRSEMNVSTLELGDSALYLCASSLRQGAASYNSPLHFGNGTRLTVT.

The gene calls are TRBV28 and TRBJ2-5; no firm D call. This CDR3 contains 12 residues. Germline V gene data show CDR1 as MDHEN and CDR2 as SYDVKM. V was trimmed by 4 bases and J by 2 bases, leaving 5 bases between them. CDR3: CASSSQQETQYF. The CDR3 DNA reads TGTGCCAGCAGTTCCCAGCAAGAGACCCAGTACTTC.